The TCR beta chain described here comes from a study of T cells in Graves' hyperthyroidism and ophthalmopathy. Looking at the study overall: Sampling of peripheral blood happened at initial diagnosis, prior to any treatment.

The investigators amplified TCR beta CDR3 regions from RNA transcripts. The primer set for the first-round RT-PCR of the TCR CDR3 was HTBI. TCRdb used MiXCR to reprocess the multiplex PCR reads, holding one entry per CDR3 protein. Of approximately 410,000 distinct CDR3 sequences in the sample, 14% to 15% were seen once. Each person with ophthalmopathy scored at least 3 on the Clinical Activity Score, reached NOSPECS grade 4 or higher, and had been ill under 3 months. It was uncontrolled infection, other autoimmune disease, pregnancy or lactation that excluded patients. PBMCs were collected from an approximately 9.5 ml volume of fresh peripheral blood. The CDR3 loop spans 11 amino acids. V lost 0 bases and J 9 bases, leaving 3 bases between the germline ends. Per the germline V gene, CDR1 is LNHDA and CDR2 is SQIVND (reference sequence).

The specimen sequenced was blood. The chain recombines TRBV19 with TRBJ2-1, with D unclear. This clonotype was sampled from a man in his late teens or twenties with Graves' ophthalmopathy. This CDR3 is CASSIEGEQFF. The CDR3 DNA reads as TGTGCCAGTAGTATAGAAGGTGAGCAGTTCTTC. The complete variable domain, with remaining parts taken from reference TRBV19 and TRBJ2-1, reads DGGITQSPKYLFRKEGQNVTLSCEQNLNHDAMYWYRQDPGQGLRLIYYSQIVNDFQKGDIAEGYSVSREKKESFPLTVTSAQKNPTAFYLCASSIEGEQFFGPGTRLTVL.